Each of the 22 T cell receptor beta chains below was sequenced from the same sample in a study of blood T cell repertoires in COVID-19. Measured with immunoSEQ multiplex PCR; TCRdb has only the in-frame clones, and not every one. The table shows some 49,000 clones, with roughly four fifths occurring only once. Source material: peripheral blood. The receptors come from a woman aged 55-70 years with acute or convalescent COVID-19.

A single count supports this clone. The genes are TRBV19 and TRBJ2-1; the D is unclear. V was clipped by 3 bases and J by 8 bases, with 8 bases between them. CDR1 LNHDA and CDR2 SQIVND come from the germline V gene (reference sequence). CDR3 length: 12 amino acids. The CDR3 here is CASSIGFDEQFF. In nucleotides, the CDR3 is TGTGCCAGTAGTATCGGGTTCGATGAGCAGTTCTTC. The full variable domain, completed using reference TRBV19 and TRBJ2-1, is DGGITQSPKYLFRKEGQNVTLSCEQNLNHDAMYWYRQDPGQGLRLIYYSQIVNDFQKGDIAEGYSVSREKKESFPLTVTSAQKNPTAFYLCASSIGFDEQFFGPGTRLTVL.

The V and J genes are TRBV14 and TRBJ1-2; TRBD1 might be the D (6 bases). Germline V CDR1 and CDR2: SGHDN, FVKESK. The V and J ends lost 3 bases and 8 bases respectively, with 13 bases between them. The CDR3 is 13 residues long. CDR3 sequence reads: CASSQTGVGGYTF. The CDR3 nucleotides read TGTGCCAGCAGCCAGACAGGAGTGGGGGGCTACACCTTC.

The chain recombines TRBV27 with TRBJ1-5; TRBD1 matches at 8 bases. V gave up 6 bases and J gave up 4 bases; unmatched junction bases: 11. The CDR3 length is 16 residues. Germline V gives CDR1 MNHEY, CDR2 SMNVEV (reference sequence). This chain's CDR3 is CASRRQGAVGNQPQHF. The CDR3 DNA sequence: TGTGCCAGCAGGCGGCAGGGGGCGGTGGGGAATCAGCCCCAGCATTTT.

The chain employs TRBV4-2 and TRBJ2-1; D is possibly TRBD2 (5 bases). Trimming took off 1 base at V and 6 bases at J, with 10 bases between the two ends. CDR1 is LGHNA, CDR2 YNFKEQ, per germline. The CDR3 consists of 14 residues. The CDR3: CASSQAGRGNEQFF. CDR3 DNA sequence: TGTGCCAGCAGCCAAGCCGGACGGGGCAATGAGCAGTTCTTC.

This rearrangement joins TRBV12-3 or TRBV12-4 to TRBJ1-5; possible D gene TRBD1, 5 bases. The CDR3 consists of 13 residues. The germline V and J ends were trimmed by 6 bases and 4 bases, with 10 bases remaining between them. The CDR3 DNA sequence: TGTGCCAGCAGCGCCGGGGGAAATCAGCCCCAGCATTTT. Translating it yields CASSAGGNQPQHF.

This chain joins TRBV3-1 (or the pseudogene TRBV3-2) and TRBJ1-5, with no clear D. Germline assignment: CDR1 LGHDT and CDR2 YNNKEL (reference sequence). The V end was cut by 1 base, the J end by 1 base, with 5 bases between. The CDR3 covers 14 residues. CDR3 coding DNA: TGTGCCAGCAGCCAAGCTGTAAGCAATCAGCCCCAGCATTTT. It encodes CASSQAVSNQPQHF.

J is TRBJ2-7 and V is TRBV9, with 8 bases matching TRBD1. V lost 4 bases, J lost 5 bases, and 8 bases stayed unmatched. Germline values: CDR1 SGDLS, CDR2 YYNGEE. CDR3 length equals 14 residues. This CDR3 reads CASSSRTGKNEQYF. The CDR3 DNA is TGTGCCAGCAGCTCCCGGACAGGGAAGAACGAGCAGTACTTC.

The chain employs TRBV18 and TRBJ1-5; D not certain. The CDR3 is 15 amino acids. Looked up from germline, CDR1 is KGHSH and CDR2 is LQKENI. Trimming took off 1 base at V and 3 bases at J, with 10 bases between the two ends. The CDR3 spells CASSPRAAPNQPQHF. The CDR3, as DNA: TGTGCCAGCTCACCACGGGCCGCCCCCAATCAGCCCCAGCATTTT.

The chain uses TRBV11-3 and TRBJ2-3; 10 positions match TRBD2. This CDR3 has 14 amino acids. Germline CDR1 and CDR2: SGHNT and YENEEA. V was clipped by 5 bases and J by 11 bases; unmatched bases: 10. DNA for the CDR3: TGTGCCAGCAGCCGCGGACTAGCGGCGGTGGAGCAGTATTTT. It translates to CASSRGLAAVEQYF.

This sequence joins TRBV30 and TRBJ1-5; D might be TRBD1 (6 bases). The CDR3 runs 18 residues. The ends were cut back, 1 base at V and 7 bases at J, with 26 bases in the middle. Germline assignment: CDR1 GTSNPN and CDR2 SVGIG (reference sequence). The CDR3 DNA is TGTGCCTGGAGTGAACACCTTCCTTCGACAGGCCGGCGGCAGCCCCAGCATTTT. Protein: CAWSEHLPSTGRRQPQHF.

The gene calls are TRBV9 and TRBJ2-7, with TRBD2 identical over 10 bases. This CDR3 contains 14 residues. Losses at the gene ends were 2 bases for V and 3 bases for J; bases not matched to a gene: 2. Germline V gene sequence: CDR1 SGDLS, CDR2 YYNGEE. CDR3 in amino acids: CASSVSSGGYEQYF. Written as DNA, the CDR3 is TGTGCCAGCAGCGTCTCTAGCGGGGGCTACGAGCAGTACTTC.

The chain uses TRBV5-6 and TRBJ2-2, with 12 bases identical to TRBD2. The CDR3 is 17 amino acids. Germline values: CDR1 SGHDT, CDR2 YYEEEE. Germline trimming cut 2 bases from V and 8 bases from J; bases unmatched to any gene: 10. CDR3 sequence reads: CASSFPATSGRTGELFF. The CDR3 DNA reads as TGTGCCAGCAGCTTTCCCGCGACTAGCGGGAGAACAGGGGAGCTGTTTTTT.

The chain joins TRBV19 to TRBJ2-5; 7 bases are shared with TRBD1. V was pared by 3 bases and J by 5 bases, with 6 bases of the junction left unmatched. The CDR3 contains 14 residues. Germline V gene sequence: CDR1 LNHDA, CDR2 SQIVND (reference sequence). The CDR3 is CASSMAQGVETQYF. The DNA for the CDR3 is TGTGCCAGTAGTATGGCCCAGGGGGTTGAGACCCAGTACTTC.

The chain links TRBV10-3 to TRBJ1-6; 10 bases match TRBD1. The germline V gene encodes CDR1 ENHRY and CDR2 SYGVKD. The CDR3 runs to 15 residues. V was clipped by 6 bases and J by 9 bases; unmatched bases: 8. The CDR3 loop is CAIRGTGAVSSPLHF. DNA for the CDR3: TGTGCCATCAGAGGGACAGGGGCTGTGAGTTCACCCCTCCACTTT.

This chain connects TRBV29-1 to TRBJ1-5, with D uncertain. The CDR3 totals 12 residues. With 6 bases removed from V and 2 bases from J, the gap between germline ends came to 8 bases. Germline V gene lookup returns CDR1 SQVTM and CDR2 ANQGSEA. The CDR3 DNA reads TGCAGCGTCCTTTATGGCAATCAGCCCCAGCATTTT. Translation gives CSVLYGNQPQHF.

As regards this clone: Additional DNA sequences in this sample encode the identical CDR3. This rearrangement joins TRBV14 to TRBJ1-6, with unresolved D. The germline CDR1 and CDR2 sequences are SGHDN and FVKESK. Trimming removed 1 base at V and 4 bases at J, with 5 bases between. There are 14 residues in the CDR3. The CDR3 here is CASSQGQYNSPLHF. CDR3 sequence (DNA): TGTGCCAGCAGCCAAGGACAATATAATTCACCCCTCCACTTT.

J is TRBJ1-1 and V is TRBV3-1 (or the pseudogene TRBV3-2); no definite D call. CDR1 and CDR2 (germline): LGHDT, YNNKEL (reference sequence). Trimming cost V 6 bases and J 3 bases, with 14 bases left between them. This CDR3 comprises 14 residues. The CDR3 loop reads CASSHGIADTEAFF. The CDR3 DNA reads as TGTGCCAGCAGTCACGGGATCGCGGACACTGAAGCTTTCTTT.

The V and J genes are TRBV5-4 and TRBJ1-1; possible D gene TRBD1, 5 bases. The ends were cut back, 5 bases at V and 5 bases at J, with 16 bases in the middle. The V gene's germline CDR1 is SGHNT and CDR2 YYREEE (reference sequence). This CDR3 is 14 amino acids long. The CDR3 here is CASSHRTGGTEAFF. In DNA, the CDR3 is TGTGCCAGCAGTCACAGGACGGGAGGTACTGAAGCTTTCTTT.

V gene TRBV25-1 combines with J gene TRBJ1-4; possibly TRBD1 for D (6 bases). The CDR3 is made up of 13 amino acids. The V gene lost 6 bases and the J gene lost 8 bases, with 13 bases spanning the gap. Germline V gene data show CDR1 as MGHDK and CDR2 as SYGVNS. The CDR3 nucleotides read TGTGCCAGCAGAGACCGGGACAAAGAAAAACTGTTTTTT. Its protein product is CASRDRDKEKLFF.

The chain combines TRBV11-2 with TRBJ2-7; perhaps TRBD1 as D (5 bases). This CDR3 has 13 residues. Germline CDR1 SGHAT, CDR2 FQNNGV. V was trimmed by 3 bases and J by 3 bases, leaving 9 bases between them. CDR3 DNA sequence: TGTGCCAGCAGCTTTGACAGAATCTACGAGCAGTACTTC. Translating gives CASSFDRIYEQYF.

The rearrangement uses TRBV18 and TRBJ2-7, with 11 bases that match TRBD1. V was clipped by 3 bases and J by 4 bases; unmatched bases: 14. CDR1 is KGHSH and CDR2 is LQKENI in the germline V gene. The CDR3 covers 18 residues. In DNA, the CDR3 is TGTGCCAGCTCACCCTCAACCCCGGGACAGGGGGGGAGTTACGAGCAGTACTTC. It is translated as CASSPSTPGQGGSYEQYF.

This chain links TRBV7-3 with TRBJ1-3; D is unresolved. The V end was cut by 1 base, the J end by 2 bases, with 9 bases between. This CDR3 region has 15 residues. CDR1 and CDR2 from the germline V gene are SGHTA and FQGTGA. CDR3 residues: CASSLNGSPGNTIYF. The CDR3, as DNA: TGTGCCAGCAGCTTAAATGGCAGTCCTGGAAACACCATATATTTT.